This T cell receptor (beta chain) was captured by sequencing in a study of cytomegalovirus exposure and HLA in healthy donors. 13 Jbeta primers and 60 Vbeta primers were used for the PCR. Using immunoSEQ multiplex PCR, the repertoire was profiled, and TCRdb retains in-frame clones only, with some absent. Of about 35,000 clones in the sample, 65% to 90% were seen once. What was sequenced was PBMCs. This TCR came from a woman between 18 and 29 years old in good health and CMV-seronegative.

CDR3 sequence: CASSFHGGGAENEQFF. CDR3 DNA sequence: TGTGCCAGCAGCTTTCATGGCGGGGGGGCAGAGAATGAGCAGTTCTTC. The chain uses TRBV11-1 and TRBJ2-1; 9 bases are shared with TRBD2. The germline gives CDR1 SGHAT, CDR2 FQDESV (reference sequence). V was pared by 3 bases and J by 7 bases, with 10 bases of the junction left unmatched. The CDR3 extends over 16 amino acids.